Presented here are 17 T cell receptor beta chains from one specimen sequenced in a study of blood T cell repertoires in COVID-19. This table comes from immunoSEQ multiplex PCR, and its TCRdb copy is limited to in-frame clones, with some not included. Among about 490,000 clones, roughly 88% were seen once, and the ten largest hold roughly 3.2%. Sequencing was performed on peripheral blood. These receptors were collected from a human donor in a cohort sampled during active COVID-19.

The CDR3 reads CASSPTAYNPRGYTF. The DNA of the CDR3 is TGTGCCAGCAGTCCGACAGCTTATAACCCTCGTGGCTACACCTTC. The genes are TRBV28 and TRBJ1-2; D is possibly TRBD1 (5 bases). CDR3 length: 15 amino acids. Germline V gives CDR1 MDHEN, CDR2 SYDVKM. The V end lost 5 bases, the J end lost 7 bases, and 20 bases lay between the germline ends.

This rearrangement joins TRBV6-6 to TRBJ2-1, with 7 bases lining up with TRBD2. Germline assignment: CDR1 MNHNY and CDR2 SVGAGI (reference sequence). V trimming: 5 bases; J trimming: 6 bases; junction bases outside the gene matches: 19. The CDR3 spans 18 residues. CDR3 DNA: TGTGCCAGCAGTCCGGGCCAGGGCAGGGAGGGTCAAACCAATGAGCAGTTCTTC. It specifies CASSPGQGREGQTNEQFF.

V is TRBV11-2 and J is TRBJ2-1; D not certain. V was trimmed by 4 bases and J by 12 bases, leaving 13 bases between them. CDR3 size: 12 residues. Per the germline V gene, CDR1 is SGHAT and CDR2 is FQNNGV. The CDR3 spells CASSSRTRGQFF. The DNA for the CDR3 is TGTGCCAGCAGCTCAAGAACTCGTGGGCAGTTCTTC.

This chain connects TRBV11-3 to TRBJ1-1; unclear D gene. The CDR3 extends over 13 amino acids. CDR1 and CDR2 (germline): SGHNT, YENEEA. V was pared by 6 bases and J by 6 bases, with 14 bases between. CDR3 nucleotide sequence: TGTGCCAGCAGAGACGGGGATGGGGCTGAAGCTTTCTTT. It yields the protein CASRDGDGAEAFF.

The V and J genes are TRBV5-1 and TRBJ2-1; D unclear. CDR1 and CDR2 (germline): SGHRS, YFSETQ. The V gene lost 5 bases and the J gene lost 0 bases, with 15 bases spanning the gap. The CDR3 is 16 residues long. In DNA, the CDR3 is TGCGCCAGCAGTCCCGATCGGGTCAGCTCCTACAATGAGCAGTTCTTC. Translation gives CASSPDRVSSYNEQFF.

The CDR3 nucleotides are TGTGCCAGCAGCTTGTGGACTAGCGACCCGGGGACCCAGTACTTC. Residues: CASSLWTSDPGTQYF. V gene TRBV5-8 combines with J gene TRBJ2-5; 9 positions agree with TRBD2. V was pared by 1 base and J by 7 bases, with 8 bases of the junction left unmatched. The length of the CDR3 is 15 residues. Germline CDR1 and CDR2: SGHTS and YDEGEE.

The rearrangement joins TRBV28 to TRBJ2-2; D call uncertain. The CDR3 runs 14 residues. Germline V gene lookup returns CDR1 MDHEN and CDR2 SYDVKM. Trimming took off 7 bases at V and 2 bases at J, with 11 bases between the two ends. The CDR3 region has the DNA TGTGCCAGCATTTGGAGATTTAACACCGGGGAGCTGTTTTTT. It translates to CASIWRFNTGELFF.

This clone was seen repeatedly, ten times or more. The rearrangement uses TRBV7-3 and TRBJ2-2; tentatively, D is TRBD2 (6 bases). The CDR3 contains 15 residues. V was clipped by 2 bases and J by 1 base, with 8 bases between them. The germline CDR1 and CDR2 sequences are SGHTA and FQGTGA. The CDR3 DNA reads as TGTGCCAGCAGCTTAGGAGCGGGGAACACCGGGGAGCTGTTTTTT. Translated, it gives CASSLGAGNTGELFF. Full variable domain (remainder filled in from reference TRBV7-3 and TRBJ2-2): GAGVSQTPSNKVTEKGKYVELRCDPISGHTALYWYRQSLGQGPEFLIYFQGTGAADDSGLPNDRFFAVRPEGSVSTLKIQRTERGDSAVYLCASSLGAGNTGELFFGEGSRLTVL.

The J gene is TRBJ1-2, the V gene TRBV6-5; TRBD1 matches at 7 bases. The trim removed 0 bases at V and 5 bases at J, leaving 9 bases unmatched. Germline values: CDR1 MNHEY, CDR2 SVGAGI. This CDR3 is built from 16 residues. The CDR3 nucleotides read TGTGCCAGCAGTTACTCGATGGAAAGGGGACAGTATGGCTACACCTTC. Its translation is CASSYSMERGQYGYTF.

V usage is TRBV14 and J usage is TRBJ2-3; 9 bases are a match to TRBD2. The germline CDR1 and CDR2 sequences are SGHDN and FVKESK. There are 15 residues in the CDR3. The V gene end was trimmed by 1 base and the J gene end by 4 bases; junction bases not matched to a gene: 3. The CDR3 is CASSQGTSVPDTQYF. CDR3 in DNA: TGTGCCAGCAGCCAAGGGACTAGCGTACCAGATACGCAGTATTTT.

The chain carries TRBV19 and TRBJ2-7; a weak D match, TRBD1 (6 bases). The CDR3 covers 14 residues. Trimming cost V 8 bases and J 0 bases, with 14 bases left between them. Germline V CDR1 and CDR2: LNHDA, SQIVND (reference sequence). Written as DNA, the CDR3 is TGTGCCAGTTCTGACAGGTCCAGCTCCTACGAGCAGTACTTC. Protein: CASSDRSSSYEQYF.

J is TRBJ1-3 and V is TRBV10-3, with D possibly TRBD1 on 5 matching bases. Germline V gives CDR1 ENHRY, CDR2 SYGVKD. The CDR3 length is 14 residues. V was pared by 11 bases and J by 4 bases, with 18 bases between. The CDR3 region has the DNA TGTGCCTCCTCTCCCGGGGGGTTGGGAAACACCATATATTTT. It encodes CASSPGGLGNTIYF.

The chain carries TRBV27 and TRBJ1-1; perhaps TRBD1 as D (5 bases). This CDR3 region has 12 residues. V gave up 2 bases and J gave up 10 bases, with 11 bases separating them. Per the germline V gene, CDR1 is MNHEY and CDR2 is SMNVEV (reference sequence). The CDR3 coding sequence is TGTGCCAGCAGTTTAATTCCGGGGGTAGCTTTCTTT. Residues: CASSLIPGVAFF.

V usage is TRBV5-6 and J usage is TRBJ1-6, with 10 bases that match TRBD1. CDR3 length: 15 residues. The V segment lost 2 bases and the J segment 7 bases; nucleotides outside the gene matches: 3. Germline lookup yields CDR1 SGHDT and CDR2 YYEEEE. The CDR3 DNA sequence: TGTGCCAGCAGCTTACCGACAGGGGGCAATTCACCCCTCCACTTT. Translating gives CASSLPTGGNSPLHF.

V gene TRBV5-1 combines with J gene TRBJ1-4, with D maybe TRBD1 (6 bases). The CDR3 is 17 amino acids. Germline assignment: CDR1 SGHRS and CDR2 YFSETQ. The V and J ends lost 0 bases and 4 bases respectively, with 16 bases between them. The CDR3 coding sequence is TGCGCCAGCAGCTTGGCCCTGACAGGCGAGATTAATGAAAAACTGTTTTTT. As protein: CASSLALTGEINEKLFF.

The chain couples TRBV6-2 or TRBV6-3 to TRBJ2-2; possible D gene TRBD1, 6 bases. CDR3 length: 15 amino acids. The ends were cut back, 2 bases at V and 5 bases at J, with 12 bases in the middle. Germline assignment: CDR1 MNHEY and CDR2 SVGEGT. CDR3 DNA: TGTGCCAGCAGTTACGCGGTCAGGGGAACCGGGGAGCTGTTTTTT. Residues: CASSYAVRGTGELFF.

This CDR3 reads CASSLSGKRDEQYF. The CDR3 region has the DNA TGTGCCAGCAGTTTATCCGGGAAGCGCGACGAGCAGTACTTC. J is TRBJ2-7 and V is TRBV4-2; D is possibly TRBD2 (5 bases). The germline V and J ends were trimmed by 6 bases and 5 bases, with 17 bases remaining between them. The CDR3 contains 14 residues. Germline V gene sequence: CDR1 LGHNA, CDR2 YNFKEQ.